These T cell receptor beta chains were read from a single sample in a study of blood T cell repertoires in COVID-19. The method was immunoSEQ multiplex PCR; TCRdb's version includes in-frame clones alone and lacks a portion of them. The table lists around 260,000 clones, around 81% of them singletons. Material: peripheral blood. Every receptor here comes from a person between 65 and 80 years old with COVID-19, enrolled during active disease. Both conserved end residues are part of each CDR3. The order of the fields is CDR3 protein, CDR3 DNA, V gene, D gene, J gene, clone size. A D gene is named only where the DNA matches it firmly. Size values are once, few and many counts, or a class for expanded clones, and some rows have none.

CDR3 protein: CASSLGTSGYTDTQYF
CDR3 DNA: TGTGCCAGCAGCTTAGGGACTAGCGGATACACAGATACGCAGTATTTT
V gene: TRBV5-4
D gene: TRBD2
J gene: TRBJ2-3
clone size: .

CDR3 protein: CASSLGLAGTAGELFF
CDR3 DNA: TGTGCCAGCAGCTTAGGACTAGCGGGAACCGCCGGGGAGCTGTTTTTT
V gene: TRBV7-3
D gene: TRBD2
J gene: TRBJ2-2
clone size: few

CDR3 protein: CASSHRQGNTGELFF
CDR3 DNA: TGTGCCAGCAGCCACCGACAGGGAAACACCGGGGAGCTGTTTTTT
V gene: TRBV11-3
D gene: TRBD1
J gene: TRBJ2-2
clone size: .

CDR3 protein: CASSMTGNYGYTF
CDR3 DNA: TGTGCCAGCAGCATGACAGGGAACTATGGCTACACCTTC
V gene: TRBV27
D gene: TRBD1
J gene: TRBJ1-2
clone size: .

CDR3 protein: CASSAERENTEAFF
CDR3 DNA: TGTGCCAGCAGTGCGGAACGGGAGAACACTGAAGCTTTCTTT
V gene: TRBV2
D gene: .
J gene: TRBJ1-1
clone size: .

CDR3 protein: CASSEEGGNTIYF
CDR3 DNA: TGTGCCAGCAGTGAAGAGGGGGGGAACACCATATATTTT
V gene: TRBV6-1
D gene: .
J gene: TRBJ1-3
clone size: few

CDR3 protein: CASAPDRPNQPQHF
CDR3 DNA: TGCGCCAGCGCCCCGGACAGGCCAAATCAGCCCCAGCATTTT
V gene: TRBV5-1
D gene: TRBD1
J gene: TRBJ1-5
clone size: .

CDR3 protein: CASSFLQGRSEQYF
CDR3 DNA: TGTGCCAGCAGCTTCTTACAGGGCCGCAGCGAGCAGTACTTC
V gene: TRBV7-9
D gene: .
J gene: TRBJ2-7
clone size: .

CDR3 protein: CASSALGAGGTDTQYF
CDR3 DNA: TGTGCCAGCAGTGCCCTTGGAGCGGGGGGCACAGATACGCAGTATTTT
V gene: TRBV6-6
D gene: TRBD2
J gene: TRBJ2-3
clone size: .

CDR3 protein: CASSETPYSNQPQHF
CDR3 DNA: TGTGCCAGTAGTGAAACACCATATAGCAATCAGCCCCAGCATTTT
V gene: TRBV19
D gene: .
J gene: TRBJ1-5
clone size: .

CDR3 protein: CASSFGTGSNQPQHF
CDR3 DNA: TGTGCCAGCAGTTTTGGAACAGGGAGCAATCAGCCCCAGCATTTT
V gene: TRBV27
D gene: .
J gene: TRBJ1-5
clone size: .

CDR3 protein: CASSVRLAAGELFF
CDR3 DNA: TGTGCCAGCAGCGTCAGACTAGCGGCCGGGGAGCTGTTTTTT
V gene: TRBV9
D gene: TRBD2
J gene: TRBJ2-2
clone size: few

CDR3 protein: CAIRLGPGGNQPQHF
CDR3 DNA: TGTGCCATCCGACTAGGTCCTGGGGGGAATCAGCCCCAGCATTTT
V gene: TRBV10-3
D gene: .
J gene: TRBJ1-5
clone size: .

CDR3 protein: CASSLGGGVNNEQFF
CDR3 DNA: TGTGCCAGCAGCCTAGGAGGGGGCGTTAACAATGAGCAGTTCTTC
V gene: TRBV11-3
D gene: .
J gene: TRBJ2-1
clone size: .

CDR3 protein: CASSQARNNSPLHF
CDR3 DNA: TGCGCCAGCAGCCAAGCCAGGAATAATTCACCCCTCCACTTT
V gene: TRBV4-1
D gene: .
J gene: TRBJ1-6
clone size: .

CDR3 protein: CASSLDFARTYEQYF
CDR3 DNA: TGTGCCAGCAGCTTAGATTTCGCCAGAACCTACGAGCAGTACTTC
V gene: TRBV7-2
D gene: .
J gene: TRBJ2-7
clone size: .

CDR3 protein: CASSSLGREQYF
CDR3 DNA: TGCGCCAGCAGCTCCCTTGGTCGGGAGCAGTACTTC
V gene: TRBV5-1
D gene: .
J gene: TRBJ2-7
clone size: .

CDR3 protein: CASSLGLLGTTGNTIYF
CDR3 DNA: TGTGCCAGCAGCTTAGGTCTTCTAGGGACTACTGGAAACACCATATATTTT
V gene: TRBV7-8
D gene: .
J gene: TRBJ1-3
clone size: .

CDR3 protein: CASSVVGRGDEQYF
CDR3 DNA: TGTGCCAGCAGCGTAGTGGGGCGCGGCGACGAGCAGTACTTC
V gene: TRBV9
D gene: .
J gene: TRBJ2-7
clone size: .

CDR3 protein: CASSESLAGGHNEQFF
CDR3 DNA: TGTGCCAGCAGTGAAAGCCTAGCGGGGGGGCATAATGAGCAGTTCTTC
V gene: TRBV6-1
D gene: TRBD2
J gene: TRBJ2-1
clone size: .

CDR3 protein: CASSEPGLTGELFF
CDR3 DNA: TGTGCCAGCAGCGAACCAGGGTTGACCGGGGAGCTGTTTTTT
V gene: TRBV5-6
D gene: .
J gene: TRBJ2-2
clone size: .

CDR3 protein: CATAPVKGPREDTQYF
CDR3 DNA: TGTGCCACCGCCCCCGTGAAAGGACCCCGGGAGGATACGCAGTATTTT
V gene: TRBV24-1
D gene: .
J gene: TRBJ2-3
clone size: .

CDR3 protein: CASSLRTLNTEAFF
CDR3 DNA: TGCGCCAGCAGCTTGAGGACACTAAACACTGAAGCTTTCTTT
V gene: TRBV5-1
D gene: .
J gene: TRBJ1-1
clone size: .

CDR3 protein: CASSSYRGDTGELFF
CDR3 DNA: TGTGCCAGCAGTTCGTACAGGGGAGACACCGGGGAGCTGTTTTTT
V gene: TRBV27
D gene: TRBD1
J gene: TRBJ2-2
clone size: .

CDR3 protein: CASSIFRVASGSPLHF
CDR3 DNA: TGTGCCAGTAGTATTTTCCGGGTTGCGAGTGGATCACCCCTCCACTTT
V gene: TRBV19
D gene: .
J gene: TRBJ1-6
clone size: .

CDR3 protein: CASSVGTSGASTDTQYF
CDR3 DNA: TGTGCCAGCAGCGTCGGGACTAGCGGAGCTAGCACAGATACGCAGTATTTT
V gene: TRBV5-4
D gene: TRBD2
J gene: TRBJ2-3
clone size: .

CDR3 protein: CASSQDLTWGTGLTEAFF
CDR3 DNA: TGTGCCAGCAGCCAAGATCTCACCTGGGGGACAGGGTTGACTGAAGCTTTCTTT
V gene: TRBV4-2
D gene: TRBD1
J gene: TRBJ1-1
clone size: .

CDR3 protein: CASSYSRQGMNEQFF
CDR3 DNA: TGTGCCAGCAGTTACTCACGACAGGGTATGAATGAGCAGTTCTTC
V gene: TRBV6-5
D gene: TRBD1
J gene: TRBJ2-1
clone size: .

CDR3 protein: CASSTPGQSYEQYF
CDR3 DNA: TGTGCCAGTAGTACCCCGGGACAGTCCTACGAGCAGTACTTC
V gene: TRBV19
D gene: TRBD1
J gene: TRBJ2-7
clone size: .

CDR3 protein: CASSSGQGPWSPLHF
CDR3 DNA: TGTGCCAGCAGCAGCGGACAGGGCCCGTGGTCACCCCTCCACTTT
V gene: TRBV7-3
D gene: TRBD1
J gene: TRBJ1-6
clone size: .

CDR3 protein: CASSLGPRNNSPLHF
CDR3 DNA: TGTGCCAGCAGCTTGGGGCCGAGGAATAATTCACCCCTCCACTTT
V gene: TRBV5-4
D gene: .
J gene: TRBJ1-6
clone size: .

CDR3 protein: CASSWDSMGPQHF
CDR3 DNA: TGTGCCAGCAGCTGGGACAGCATGGGGCCCCAGCATTTT
V gene: TRBV7-2
D gene: TRBD1
J gene: TRBJ1-5
clone size: .

CDR3 protein: CASNEAGGNTIYF
CDR3 DNA: TGCGCCAGCAATGAAGCGGGCGGAAACACCATATATTTT
V gene: TRBV5-1
D gene: .
J gene: TRBJ1-3
clone size: .

CDR3 protein: CASSLGQLIDQPQHF
CDR3 DNA: TGTGCCAGCAGTCTGGGGCAACTTATCGATCAGCCCCAGCATTTT
V gene: TRBV5-6
D gene: .
J gene: TRBJ1-5
clone size: .

CDR3 protein: CASSLTGWDEKLFF
CDR3 DNA: TGTGCCAGCAGTTTGACAGGGTGGGATGAAAAACTGTTTTTT
V gene: TRBV28
D gene: TRBD1
J gene: TRBJ1-4
clone size: .

CDR3 protein: CASSFLNYEQYF
CDR3 DNA: TGTGCCAGCAGTTTTCTAAACTACGAGCAGTACTTC
V gene: TRBV28
D gene: .
J gene: TRBJ2-7
clone size: .

CDR3 protein: CASSLGTYNEQFF
CDR3 DNA: TGTGCCAGCAGCTTGGGCACCTACAATGAGCAGTTCTTC
V gene: TRBV11-3
D gene: .
J gene: TRBJ2-1
clone size: once

CDR3 protein: CASSLSFQGVNQPQHF
CDR3 DNA: TGTGCCAGCAGTTTATCGTTTCAGGGGGTCAATCAGCCCCAGCATTTT
V gene: TRBV27
D gene: TRBD1
J gene: TRBJ1-5
clone size: .

CDR3 protein: CASSLASGRVIYEQFF
CDR3 DNA: TGTGCCAGCAGCTTGGCGTCGGGCAGGGTTATCTATGAGCAGTTCTTC
V gene: TRBV5-8
D gene: .
J gene: TRBJ2-1
clone size: .

CDR3 protein: CASSDNLAGGQETQYF
CDR3 DNA: TGTGCCAGCAGTGATAATCTAGCGGGAGGGCAAGAGACCCAGTACTTC
V gene: TRBV28
D gene: TRBD2
J gene: TRBJ2-5
clone size: .

CDR3 protein: CASSLGQAFYEQYF
CDR3 DNA: TGTGCCAGCAGCTTGGGACAGGCCTTCTACGAGCAGTACTTC
V gene: TRBV5-5
D gene: .
J gene: TRBJ2-7
clone size: .

CDR3 protein: CASSRDTSYNSPLHF
CDR3 DNA: TGTGCCAGCAGCAGGGACACCAGCTATAATTCACCCCTCCACTTT
V gene: TRBV2
D gene: .
J gene: TRBJ1-6
clone size: .

CDR3 protein: CASSYSPQGVKSQPQHF
CDR3 DNA: TGTGCCAGCAGTTACTCGCCGCAGGGGGTGAAGAGTCAGCCCCAGCATTTT
V gene: TRBV6-2/TRBV6-3
D gene: TRBD1
J gene: TRBJ1-5
clone size: .

CDR3 protein: CSVGVGGVNSGNTIYF
CDR3 DNA: TGCAGCGTGGGGGTAGGGGGGGTCAATTCTGGAAACACCATATATTTT
V gene: TRBV29-1
D gene: .
J gene: TRBJ1-3
clone size: .

CDR3 protein: CSVISGITGELFF
CDR3 DNA: TGCAGCGTCATAAGCGGGATCACCGGGGAGCTGTTTTTT
V gene: TRBV29-1
D gene: TRBD2
J gene: TRBJ2-2
clone size: .

CDR3 protein: CASSEARASGSDTQYF
CDR3 DNA: TGTGCCAGCAGTGAAGCACGGGCTAGCGGGAGCGATACGCAGTATTTT
V gene: TRBV6-1
D gene: TRBD2
J gene: TRBJ2-3
clone size: .

CDR3 protein: CASNLDPSYNEQFF
CDR3 DNA: TGTGCCAGCAATCTAGATCCCTCCTACAATGAGCAGTTCTTC
V gene: TRBV7-2
D gene: .
J gene: TRBJ2-1
clone size: once

CDR3 protein: CASSPLGGLSSYEQYF
CDR3 DNA: TGTGCCAGCAGCCCTCTCGGGGGGCTGAGCTCCTACGAGCAGTACTTC
V gene: TRBV6-2/TRBV6-3
D gene: .
J gene: TRBJ2-7
clone size: once

CDR3 protein: CASGIAGSDTQYF
CDR3 DNA: TGTGCCAGCGGGATTGCGGGATCAGATACGCAGTATTTT
V gene: TRBV7-9
D gene: .
J gene: TRBJ2-3
clone size: .

CDR3 protein: CASSRDTDYEQYF
CDR3 DNA: TGCGCCAGCAGTCGGGACACAGACTACGAGCAGTACTTC
V gene: TRBV5-1
D gene: .
J gene: TRBJ2-7
clone size: .

CDR3 protein: CASKTGLLNTEAFF
CDR3 DNA: TGTGCCAGCAAAACTGGACTCCTGAACACTGAAGCTTTCTTT
V gene: TRBV5-5
D gene: .
J gene: TRBJ1-1
clone size: .

CDR3 protein: CASSLVSGKQYF
CDR3 DNA: TGTGCCAGCAGTTTAGTCTCAGGGAAGCAGTATTTT
V gene: TRBV28
D gene: .
J gene: TRBJ2-3
clone size: .

CDR3 protein: CASSRWGQGPYGYTF
CDR3 DNA: TGTGCCAGCAGCCGATGGGGACAGGGACCCTATGGCTACACCTTC
V gene: TRBV11-2
D gene: TRBD1
J gene: TRBJ1-2
clone size: .

CDR3 protein: CASSSGLAGGNEQYF
CDR3 DNA: TGTGCCAGCAGCTCGGGACTAGCGGGAGGGAACGAGCAGTACTTC
V gene: TRBV7-9
D gene: TRBD2
J gene: TRBJ2-7
clone size: .

CDR3 protein: CASSLGTADQPQHF
CDR3 DNA: TGTGCCAGCAGCTTAGGGACAGCGGATCAGCCCCAGCATTTT
V gene: TRBV7-8
D gene: .
J gene: TRBJ1-5
clone size: .

CDR3 protein: CASEAAGGAITQYF
CDR3 DNA: TGTGCCAGCGAAGCGGCGGGAGGGGCTATTACGCAGTATTTT
V gene: TRBV6-6
D gene: TRBD2
J gene: TRBJ2-3
clone size: .

CDR3 protein: CASRPGEVIHYYTF
CDR3 DNA: TGTGCCAGCCGCCCCGGGGAGGTGATTCATTACTACACCTTC
V gene: TRBV5-4
D gene: .
J gene: TRBJ1-2
clone size: .

CDR3 protein: CASSNVQGPGELFF
CDR3 DNA: TGTGCCAGCAGCAATGTTCAGGGCCCCGGGGAGCTGTTTTTT
V gene: TRBV11-3
D gene: .
J gene: TRBJ2-2
clone size: few